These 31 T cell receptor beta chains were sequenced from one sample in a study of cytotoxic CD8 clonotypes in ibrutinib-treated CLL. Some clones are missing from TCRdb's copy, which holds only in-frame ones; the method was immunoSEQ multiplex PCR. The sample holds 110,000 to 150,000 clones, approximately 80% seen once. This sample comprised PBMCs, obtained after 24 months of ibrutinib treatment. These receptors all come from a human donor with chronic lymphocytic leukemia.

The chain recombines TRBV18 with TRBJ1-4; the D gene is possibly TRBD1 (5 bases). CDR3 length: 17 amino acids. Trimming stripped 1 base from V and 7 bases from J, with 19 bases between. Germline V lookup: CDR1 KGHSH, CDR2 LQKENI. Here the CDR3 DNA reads TGTGCCAGCTCACCACGGCAAGGCGGGGGATCGGGTGAAAAACTGTTTTTT. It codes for CASSPRQGGGSGEKLFF.

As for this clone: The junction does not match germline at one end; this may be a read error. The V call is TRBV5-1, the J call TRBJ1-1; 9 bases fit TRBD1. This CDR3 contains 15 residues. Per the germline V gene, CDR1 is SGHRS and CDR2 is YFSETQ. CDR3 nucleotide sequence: TGTGCCAGCAGCCAGGACAGGGGAAGGTACACTGAAGCTTTCTTT. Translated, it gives CASSQDRGRYTEAFF.

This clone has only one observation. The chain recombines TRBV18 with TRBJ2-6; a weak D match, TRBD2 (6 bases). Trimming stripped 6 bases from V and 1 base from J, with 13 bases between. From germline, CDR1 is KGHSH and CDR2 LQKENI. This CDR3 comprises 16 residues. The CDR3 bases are TGTGCCAGCTCGGCAAAGGGGAGGTCTGGGGCCAACGTCCTGACTTTC. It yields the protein CASSAKGRSGANVLTF.

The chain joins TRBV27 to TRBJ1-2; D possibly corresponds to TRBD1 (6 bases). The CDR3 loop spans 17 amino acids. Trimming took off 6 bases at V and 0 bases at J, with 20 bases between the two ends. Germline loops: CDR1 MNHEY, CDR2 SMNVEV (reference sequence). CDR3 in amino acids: CASRGGGLYRANYGYTF. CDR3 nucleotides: TGTGCCAGCAGAGGGGGGGGCCTATACCGAGCTAACTATGGCTACACCTTC.

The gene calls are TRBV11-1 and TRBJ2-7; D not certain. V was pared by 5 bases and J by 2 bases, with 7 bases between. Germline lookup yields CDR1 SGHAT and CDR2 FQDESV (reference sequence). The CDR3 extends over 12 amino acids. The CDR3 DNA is TGTGCCAGCAGCAAACACCCCTACGAGCAGTACTTC. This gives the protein CASSKHPYEQYF. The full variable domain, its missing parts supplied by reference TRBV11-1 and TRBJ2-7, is EAEVAQSPRYKITEKSQAVAFWCDPISGHATLYWYRQILGQGPELLVQFQDESVVDDSQLPKDRFSAERLKGVDSTLKIQPAELGDSAMYLCASSKHPYEQYFGPGTRLTVT.

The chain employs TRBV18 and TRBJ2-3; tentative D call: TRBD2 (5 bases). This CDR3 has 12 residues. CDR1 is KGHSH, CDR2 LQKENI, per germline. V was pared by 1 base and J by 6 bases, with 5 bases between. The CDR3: CASSPLADTQYF. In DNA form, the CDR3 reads TGTGCCAGCTCACCACTAGCGGATACGCAGTATTTT.

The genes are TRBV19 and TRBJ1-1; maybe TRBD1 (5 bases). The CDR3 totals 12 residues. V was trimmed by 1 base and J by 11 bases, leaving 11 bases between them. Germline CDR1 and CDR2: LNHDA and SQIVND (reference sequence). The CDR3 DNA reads TGTGCCAGTAGTATAGGGGGGGTGAGGGCTTTCTTT. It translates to CASSIGGVRAFF.

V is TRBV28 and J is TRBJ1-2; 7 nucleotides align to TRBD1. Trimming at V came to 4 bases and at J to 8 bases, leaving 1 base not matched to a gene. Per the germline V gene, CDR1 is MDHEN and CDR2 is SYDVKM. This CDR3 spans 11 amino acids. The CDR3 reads CASSSRGGYTF. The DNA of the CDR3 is TGTGCCAGCAGTTCCAGGGGGGGCTACACCTTC.

CDR3 DNA: TGCAGCGTTGCGAAAACAGGGAACTATGGCTACACCTTC. Amino acid sequence: CSVAKTGNYGYTF. The chain carries TRBV29-1 and TRBJ1-2; TRBD1 is a possible D gene (6 bases). Germline V gives CDR1 SQVTM, CDR2 ANQGSEA. The length of the CDR3 is 13 residues. V was cut by 4 bases and J by 2 bases, with 11 bases left in between. Full variable domain (outside the CDR3, taken from reference TRBV29-1 and TRBJ1-2): SAVISQKPSRDICQRGTSLTIQCQVDSQVTMMFWYRQQPGQSLTLIATANQGSEATYESGFVIDKFPISRPNLTFSTLTVSNMSPEDSSIYLCSVAKTGNYGYTFGSGTRLTVV.

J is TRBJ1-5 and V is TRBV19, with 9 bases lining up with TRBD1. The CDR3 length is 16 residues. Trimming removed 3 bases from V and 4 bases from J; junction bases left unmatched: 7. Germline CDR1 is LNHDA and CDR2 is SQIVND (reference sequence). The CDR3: CASSIVWTGANQPQHF. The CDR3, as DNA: TGTGCCAGTAGTATTGTTTGGACAGGGGCAAATCAGCCCCAGCATTTT.

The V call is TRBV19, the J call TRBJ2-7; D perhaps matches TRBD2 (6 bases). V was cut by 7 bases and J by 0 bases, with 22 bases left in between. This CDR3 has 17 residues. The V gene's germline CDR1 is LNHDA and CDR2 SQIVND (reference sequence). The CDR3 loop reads CASNTAVGGRGSYEQYF. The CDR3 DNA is TGTGCCAGTAATACGGCGGTTGGTGGGCGGGGCTCCTACGAGCAGTACTTC.

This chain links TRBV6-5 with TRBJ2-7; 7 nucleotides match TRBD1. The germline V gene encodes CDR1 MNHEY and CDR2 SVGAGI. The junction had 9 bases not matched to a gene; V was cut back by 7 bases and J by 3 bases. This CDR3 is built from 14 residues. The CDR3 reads CASTKMGTVYEQYF. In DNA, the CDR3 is TGTGCCAGCACCAAAATGGGGACAGTCTACGAGCAGTACTTC.

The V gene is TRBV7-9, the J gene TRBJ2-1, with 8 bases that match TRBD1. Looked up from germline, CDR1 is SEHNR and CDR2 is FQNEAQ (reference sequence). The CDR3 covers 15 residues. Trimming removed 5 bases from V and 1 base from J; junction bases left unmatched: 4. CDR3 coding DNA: TGTGCCAGCAGCCCCAGACAGGGGTCCTACAATGAGCAGTTCTTC. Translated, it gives CASSPRQGSYNEQFF.

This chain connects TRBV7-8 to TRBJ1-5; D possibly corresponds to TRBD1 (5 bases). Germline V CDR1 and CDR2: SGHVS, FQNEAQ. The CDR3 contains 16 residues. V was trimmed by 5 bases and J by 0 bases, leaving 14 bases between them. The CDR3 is CASSHLGLYSNQPQHF. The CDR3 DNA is TGTGCCAGCAGCCACCTGGGGCTATATAGCAATCAGCCCCAGCATTTT.

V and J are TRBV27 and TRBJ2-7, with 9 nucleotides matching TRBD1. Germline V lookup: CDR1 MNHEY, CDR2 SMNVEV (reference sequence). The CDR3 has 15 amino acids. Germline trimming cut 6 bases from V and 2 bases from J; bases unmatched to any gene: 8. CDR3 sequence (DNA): TGTGCCAGCAGCCGCTCCGGGACAGGGACCTACGAGCAGTACTTC. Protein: CASSRSGTGTYEQYF.

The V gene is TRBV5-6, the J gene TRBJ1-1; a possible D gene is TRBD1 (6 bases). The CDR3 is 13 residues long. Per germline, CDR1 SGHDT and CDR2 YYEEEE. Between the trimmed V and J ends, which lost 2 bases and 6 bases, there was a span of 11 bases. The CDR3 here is CASSFGGLAEAFF. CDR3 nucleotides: TGTGCCAGCAGCTTCGGGGGGCTGGCTGAAGCTTTCTTT.

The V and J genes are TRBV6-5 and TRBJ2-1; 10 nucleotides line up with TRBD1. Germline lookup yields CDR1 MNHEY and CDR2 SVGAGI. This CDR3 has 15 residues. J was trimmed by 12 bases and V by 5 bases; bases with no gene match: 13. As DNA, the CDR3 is TGTGCCAGCAGTCCCCCGGGACAGGGGTTAATGAGGCAGTTCTTC. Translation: CASSPPGQGLMRQFF.

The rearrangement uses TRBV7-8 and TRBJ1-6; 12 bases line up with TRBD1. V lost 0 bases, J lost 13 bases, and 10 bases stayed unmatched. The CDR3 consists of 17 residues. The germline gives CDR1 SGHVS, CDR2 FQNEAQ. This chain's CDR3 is CASSLAGTGGALIPLHF. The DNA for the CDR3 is TGTGCCAGCAGCTTAGCCGGGACAGGGGGCGCGTTGATCCCCCTCCACTTT.

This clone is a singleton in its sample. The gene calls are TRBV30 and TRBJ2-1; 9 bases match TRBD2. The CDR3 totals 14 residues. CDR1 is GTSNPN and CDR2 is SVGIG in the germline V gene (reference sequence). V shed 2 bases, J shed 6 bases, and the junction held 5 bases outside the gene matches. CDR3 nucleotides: TGTGCCTGGAGTCGGCGGGGGGGCCGCAATGAGCAGTTCTTC. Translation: CAWSRRGGRNEQFF.

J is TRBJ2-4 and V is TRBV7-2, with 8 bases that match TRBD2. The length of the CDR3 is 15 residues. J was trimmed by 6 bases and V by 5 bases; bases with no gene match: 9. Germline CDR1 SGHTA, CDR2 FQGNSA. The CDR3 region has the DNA TGTGCCAGCAGCCGGGAGGGAAGTCTGGGAAACATTCAGTACTTC. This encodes CASSREGSLGNIQYF.

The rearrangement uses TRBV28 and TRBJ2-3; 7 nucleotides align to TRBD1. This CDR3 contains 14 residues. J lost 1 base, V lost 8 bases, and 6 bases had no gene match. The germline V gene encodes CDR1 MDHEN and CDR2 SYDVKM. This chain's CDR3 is CASHSGQGTDTQYF. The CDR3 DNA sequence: TGTGCCAGCCATTCAGGACAGGGCACAGATACGCAGTATTTT.

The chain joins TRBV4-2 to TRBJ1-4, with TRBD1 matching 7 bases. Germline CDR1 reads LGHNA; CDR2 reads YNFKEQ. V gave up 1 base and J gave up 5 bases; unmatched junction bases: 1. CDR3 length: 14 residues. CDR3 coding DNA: TGTGCCAGCAGCCAAGGGGACAGAAATGAAAAACTGTTTTTT. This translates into CASSQGDRNEKLFF.

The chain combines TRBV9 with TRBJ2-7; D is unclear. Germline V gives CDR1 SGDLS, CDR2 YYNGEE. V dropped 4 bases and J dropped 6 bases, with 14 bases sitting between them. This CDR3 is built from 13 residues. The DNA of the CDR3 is TGTGCCAGCAGCACCCGGCCTGCCGGCGAGCAGTACTTC. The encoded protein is CASSTRPAGEQYF.

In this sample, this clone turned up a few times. CDR3 in DNA: TGTGCCAGCAGTACCCCCACAGATACGCAGTATTTT. Amino acids: CASSTPTDTQYF. The chain links TRBV28 to TRBJ2-3; D gene uncertain. V dropped 5 bases and J dropped 2 bases, with 5 bases sitting between them. Germline-derived CDR1 and CDR2 are MDHEN and SYDVKM. The CDR3 runs 12 residues.

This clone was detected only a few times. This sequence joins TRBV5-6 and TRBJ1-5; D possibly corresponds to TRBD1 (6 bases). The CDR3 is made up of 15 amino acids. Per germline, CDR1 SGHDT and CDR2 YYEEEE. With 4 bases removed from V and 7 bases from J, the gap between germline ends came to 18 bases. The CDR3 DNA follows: TGTGCCAGCAGCCGCGGGACACCAAGGGAGCAGCCCCAGCATTTT. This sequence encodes CASSRGTPREQPQHF.

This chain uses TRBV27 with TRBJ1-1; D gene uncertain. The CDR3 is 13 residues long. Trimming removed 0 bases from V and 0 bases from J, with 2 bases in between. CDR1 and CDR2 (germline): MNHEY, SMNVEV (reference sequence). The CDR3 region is CASSLSVNTEAFF. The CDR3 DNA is TGTGCCAGCAGTTTATCCGTGAACACTGAAGCTTTCTTT.

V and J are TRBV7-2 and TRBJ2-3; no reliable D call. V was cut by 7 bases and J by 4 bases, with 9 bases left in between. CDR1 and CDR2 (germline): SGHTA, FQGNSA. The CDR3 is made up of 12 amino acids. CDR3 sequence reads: CASTPTADTQYF. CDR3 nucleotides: TGTGCCAGCACCCCCACCGCAGATACGCAGTATTTT.

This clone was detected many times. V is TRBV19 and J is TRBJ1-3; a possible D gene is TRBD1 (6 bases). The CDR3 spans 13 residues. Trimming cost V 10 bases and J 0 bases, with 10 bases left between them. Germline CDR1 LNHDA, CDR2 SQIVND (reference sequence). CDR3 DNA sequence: TGTGCCACCAAGGACAGCTCTGGAAACACCATATATTTT. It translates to CATKDSSGNTIYF.

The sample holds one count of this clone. CDR3 coding DNA: TGTGCCAGTAGTAGTGGACACTACCAAGAGACCCAGTACTTC. Amino acids: CASSSGHYQETQYF. This chain connects TRBV19 to TRBJ2-5; TRBD1 is a possible D gene (5 bases). The length of the CDR3 is 14 residues. V was trimmed by 4 bases and J by 0 bases, leaving 9 bases between them. From germline, CDR1 is LNHDA and CDR2 SQIVND (reference sequence). The entire variable domain, with the rest obtained from reference TRBV19 and TRBJ2-5, is as follows: DGGITQSPKYLFRKEGQNVTLSCEQNLNHDAMYWYRQDPGQGLRLIYYSQIVNDFQKGDIAEGYSVSREKKESFPLTVTSAQKNPTAFYLCASSSGHYQETQYFGPGTRLLVL.

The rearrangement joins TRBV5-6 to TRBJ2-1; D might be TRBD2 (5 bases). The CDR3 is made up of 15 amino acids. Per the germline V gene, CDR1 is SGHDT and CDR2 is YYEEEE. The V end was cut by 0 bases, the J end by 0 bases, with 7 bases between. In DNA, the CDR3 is TGTGCCAGCAGCTTGGGGCTAGCCTCCTACAATGAGCAGTTCTTC. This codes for CASSLGLASYNEQFF.

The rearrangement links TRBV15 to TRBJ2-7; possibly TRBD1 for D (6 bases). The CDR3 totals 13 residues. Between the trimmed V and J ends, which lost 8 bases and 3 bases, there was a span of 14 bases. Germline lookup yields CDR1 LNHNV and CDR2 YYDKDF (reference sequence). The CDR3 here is CATRQGINYEQYF. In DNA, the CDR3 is TGTGCCACCCGGCAGGGGATTAACTACGAGCAGTACTTC.